This is a list of T cell receptor beta chains from one sample in a study of T-cell reconstitution after alpha-beta-depleted transplantation in children. TCRdb re-called the PCR reads through MiXCR, storing one row per CDR3 protein. In the table there are 600,000 to 800,000 distinct CDR3 sequences, over 10% of which are singletons. The input for sequencing was PBMCs, taken before TCRalphabeta/CD19-depleted stem cell transplant. These receptors all come from a girl aged 2-10 years with congenital amegakaryocytic thrombocytopenia, due to receive a stem cell transplant. Both conserved end residues are part of each CDR3. D genes are given only for firm matches. Only part of the rows carry a size: once, few, many, or a class if the clone is expanded.

D	V	J	size	CDR3	DNA
-	TRBV15	TRBJ2-4	few	CATSYLQGGGNIQYF	TGTGCCACCAGCTATCTCCAGGGTGGAGGGAACATTCAGTACTTC
-	TRBV6-1	TRBJ2-4	few	CASSTHREGIQYF	TGTGCCAGCAGTACCCACAGGGAGGGCATTCAGTACTTC
-	TRBV12-5	TRBJ2-7	few	CASGLGLEWGLPSYEQYF	TGTGCTAGTGGTTTGGGCCTGGAATGGGGGCTACCTTCCTACGAGCAGTACTTC
-	TRBV20-1	TRBJ2-7	many	CSAVRPLQYEQYF	TGCAGTGCAGTCCGGCCGCTACAGTACGAGCAGTACTTC
TRBD2	TRBV20-1	TRBJ2-1	-	CSAWTSGNEQFF	TGCAGTGCTTGGACTAGCGGCAATGAGCAGTTCTTC
-	TRBV5-1	TRBJ2-1	many	CASSLVVGGSSYNEQFF	TGCGCCAGCAGCTTGGTTGTGGGGGGAAGCTCCTACAATGAGCAGTTCTTC
TRBD2	TRBV7-2	TRBJ2-7	few	CASSSAPGLALEQYF	TGTGCCAGCAGCTCCGCCCCGGGACTAGCTCTCGAGCAGTACTTC
TRBD2	TRBV7-9	TRBJ2-1	many	CASSLLGLADYNEQFF	TGTGCCAGCAGCTTGTTAGGACTAGCAGATTACAATGAGCAGTTCTTC
TRBD1	TRBV7-9	TRBJ1-2	-	CASSLAQGGYPF	TGTGCCAGCAGCTTAGCACAAGGGGGCTACCCCTTC
TRBD1	TRBV5-1	TRBJ1-2	many	CASSSGTAVNYGYTF	TGCGCCAGCAGTTCCGGGACAGCGGTTAACTATGGCTACACCTTC
TRBD1	TRBV12-3/TRBV12-4	TRBJ2-7	-	CASSTPGQGTTEQYF	TGTGCCAGCAGTACCCCCGGACAGGGGACGACCGAGCAGTACTTC
-	TRBV5-1	TRBJ1-5	many	CASSAAPLTYSNQPQHF	TGCGCCAGCAGCGCGGCCCCTTTGACTTATAGCAATCAGCCCCAGCATTTT
-	TRBV12-3/TRBV12-4	TRBJ1-1	-	CASSFFVGGMNTEAFF	TGTGCCAGCAGTTTTTTCGTGGGGGGGATGAACACTGAAGCTTTCTTT
-	TRBV20-1	TRBJ2-1	-	CSARDLLVSYNEQFF	TGCAGTGCTAGAGATCTCCTAGTATCCTACAATGAGCAGTTCTTC
-	TRBV15	TRBJ2-7	-	CATSAEVTYEQYF	TGTGCCACCTCAGCGGAGGTAACCTACGAGCAGTACTTC
TRBD2	TRBV5-6	TRBJ2-3	few	CASSLELAGTDTQYF	TGTGCCAGCAGCTTGGAGCTAGCGGGTACAGATACGCAGTATTTT
TRBD2	TRBV20-1	TRBJ2-1	-	CSARTSVPSYNEQFF	TGCAGTGCTCGGACTAGCGTGCCCTCCTACAATGAGCAGTTCTTC
-	TRBV18	TRBJ2-3	-	CASSPGQHRTDTQYF	TGTGCCAGCTCACCCGGACAACACAGGACAGATACGCAGTATTTT
-	TRBV7-9	TRBJ1-2	few	CASSLDGVRGYTF	TGTGCCAGCAGCTTAGATGGGGTTCGGGGCTACACCTTC
-	TRBV7-2	TRBJ2-1	-	CASSLVSRGINYNEQFF	TGTGCCAGCAGCTTAGTATCGCGAGGGATTAATTACAATGAGCAGTTCTTC
TRBD1	TRBV28	TRBJ2-5	many	CASRDRAQETQYF	TGTGCCAGCAGGGACAGGGCCCAAGAGACCCAGTACTTC
-	TRBV24-1	TRBJ2-1	many	CATSDGQGMLNEQFF	TGTGCCACCAGTGATGGTCAGGGGATGTTGAATGAGCAGTTCTTC
TRBD1	TRBV18	TRBJ1-4	-	CASSPSQGAEEKLFF	TGTGCCAGCTCACCATCACAGGGGGCTGAAGAAAAACTGTTTTTT
-	TRBV5-1	TRBJ1-5	many	CASSLAREGNQPQHF	TGCGCCAGCAGCTTGGCCAGAGAGGGGAATCAGCCCCAGCATTTT
-	TRBV12-3/TRBV12-4	TRBJ1-5	-	CASSSVLAIQPQHF	TGTGCCAGCAGTTCGGTGCTAGCAATCCAGCCCCAGCATTTT
-	TRBV7-9	TRBJ1-1	few	CASSLASGKEEAFF	TGTGCCAGCAGCTTAGCGAGTGGTAAGGAGGAAGCTTTCTTT
TRBD2	TRBV20-1	TRBJ2-7	few	CSARVTSGRVSYEQYF	TGCAGTGCTAGAGTAACTAGCGGGAGAGTCTCCTACGAGCAGTACTTC
TRBD2	TRBV5-1	TRBJ2-7	few	CASRDGLAGTYEQYF	TGCGCCAGCAGAGATGGGCTAGCGGGAACATACGAGCAGTACTTC
-	TRBV5-1	TRBJ2-7	-	CASSSARPSYEQYF	TGCGCCAGCAGCTCCGCTAGGCCCTCCTACGAGCAGTACTTC
-	TRBV3-1	TRBJ2-2	few	CASRGAGKDTGELFF	TGTGCCAGCAGGGGGGCGGGAAAGGACACCGGGGAGCTGTTTTTT
-	TRBV20-1	TRBJ1-6	many	CSARSGNNSPLHF	TGCAGTGCTAGATCTGGGAATAATTCACCCCTCCACTTT
-	TRBV25-1	TRBJ1-1	few	CASSAGTLNTEAFF	TGTGCCAGCAGTGCAGGGACATTGAACACTGAAGCTTTCTTT
-	TRBV28	TRBJ2-2	many	CASNSLRGGQPTGELFF	TGTGCCAGCAACTCACTACGCGGAGGACAGCCCACCGGGGAGCTGTTTTTT
-	TRBV12-3/TRBV12-4	TRBJ2-4	few	CASSLVAQGDIQYF	TGTGCCAGCAGTTTGGTGGCCCAGGGCGACATTCAGTACTTC
TRBD2	TRBV20-1	TRBJ2-7	many	CSAPKGTTSYEQYF	TGCAGTGCCCCAAAAGGGACTACTTCCTACGAGCAGTACTTC
TRBD2	TRBV5-6	TRBJ2-7	-	CASSRGTTYSYEQYF	TGTGCCAGCAGCCGGGGGACTACCTACTCCTACGAGCAGTACTTC
TRBD2	TRBV19	TRBJ2-2	few	CASSPGTTRTGELFF	TGTGCCAGTAGTCCCGGGACTACGAGGACCGGGGAGCTGTTTTTT
TRBD1	TRBV6-1	TRBJ2-5	few	CASSRTLDRDEETQYF	TGTGCCAGCAGTAGAACACTTGACAGGGATGAAGAGACCCAGTACTTC
-	TRBV20-1	TRBJ2-4	-	CSAMQGNRNIQYF	TGCAGTGCCATGCAGGGGAACCGAAACATTCAGTACTTC
-	TRBV5-1	TRBJ1-4	few	CASSWTGTPLFF	TGCGCCAGCAGCTGGACCGGGACTCCGTTGTTTTTT
-	TRBV7-9	TRBJ2-6	few	CASTTDVLTF	TGTGCCAGCACCACCGACGTCCTGACTTTC
TRBD2	TRBV20-1	TRBJ2-1	-	CSATSGRANEQFF	TGCAGTGCTACTAGCGGGAGGGCCAATGAGCAGTTCTTC
-	TRBV7-9	TRBJ2-3	-	CATSPGADTQYF	TGTGCCACCAGCCCTGGGGCAGATACGCAGTATTTT
-	TRBV5-5	TRBJ2-6	few	CASSLFWSAGANVLTF	TGTGCCAGCAGCTTGTTCTGGTCGGCTGGGGCCAACGTCCTGACTTTC
TRBD2	TRBV12-3/TRBV12-4	TRBJ2-7	-	CASSLSGRSDEQYF	TGTGCCAGCAGTCTTAGCGGGAGATCGGACGAGCAGTACTTC
-	TRBV2	TRBJ2-5	many	CASRVDLVGLGTQYF	TGTGCCAGCAGAGTCGACCTGGTAGGCCTAGGGACCCAGTACTTC
-	TRBV7-9	TRBJ2-6	-	CASSRPVSGANVLTF	TGTGCCAGCAGTCGACCGGTCTCTGGGGCCAACGTCCTGACTTTC
TRBD1	TRBV19	TRBJ1-5	few	CASSIDPGQEVF	TGTGCCAGTAGTATAGACCCGGGACAGGAGGTCTTT
TRBD2	TRBV6-4	TRBJ2-1	few	CASSEASGRPNEQFF	TGTGCCAGCAGTGAAGCTAGCGGGAGACCCAATGAGCAGTTCTTC
TRBD2	TRBV6-5	TRBJ2-3	many	CASSRLAGGSPDTQYF	TGTGCCAGCAGCCGACTAGCGGGAGGTTCTCCAGATACGCAGTATTTT
-	TRBV29-1	TRBJ1-5	many	CSVQDGTHSNQPQHF	TGCAGCGTTCAAGATGGGACTCATAGCAATCAGCCCCAGCATTTT
-	TRBV4-1	TRBJ2-7	few	CASSQPRAMVYEQYF	TGCGCCAGCAGCCAACCCAGGGCTATGGTCTACGAGCAGTACTTC
-	TRBV6-5	TRBJ2-4	few	CASSYVVQTKNIQYF	TGTGCCAGCAGTTACGTAGTGCAGACCAAAAACATTCAGTACTTC
-	TRBV10-3	TRBJ2-7	-	CPISSTKPYEQYF	TGTCCCATCAGCAGTACCAAACCCTACGAGCAGTACTTC
-	TRBV20-1	TRBJ2-1	many	CSARDLDQPYNEQFF	TGCAGTGCTAGAGACCTCGACCAACCCTACAATGAGCAGTTCTTC
-	TRBV20-1	TRBJ2-1	few	CSASYLAREQFF	TGCAGTGCTAGCTACCTAGCGAGAGAGCAGTTCTTC
-	TRBV9	TRBJ1-4	-	CASSVTGNAPTNEKLFF	TGTGCCAGCAGCGTAACCGGGAATGCTCCAACTAATGAAAAACTGTTTTTT